This T cell receptor beta chain was sequenced during a study of CD8 T cells in Susac syndrome. Reverse transcription of about 0.45 to 1 ug RNA used random hexamers. The authors amplified TCR beta CDR3 across 54 Vbeta and 13 Jbeta using immunoSEQ multiplex PCR. TCRdb ran MiXCR on the immunoSEQ multiplex PCR reads and lists one entry per CDR3 protein. The sample records 250,000 to 300,000 distinct CDR3 sequences, 89% being singletons. Only one count was recorded for this clonotype. The material sequenced was CD8+ T cells from PBMCs. This sequence was found in a human donor with multiple sclerosis.

The CDR3 DNA reads as TGTGCCAGCAGCTCACTCGGACAGGGGAATTACGAGCAGTACTTC. Translating it yields CASSSLGQGNYEQYF. The rearrangement joins TRBV5-4 to TRBJ2-7; 9 nucleotides align to TRBD1. The V gene's germline CDR1 is SGHNT and CDR2 YYREEE (reference sequence). The length of the CDR3 is 15 residues. V trimming: 3 bases; J trimming: 4 bases; junction bases outside the gene matches: 8.